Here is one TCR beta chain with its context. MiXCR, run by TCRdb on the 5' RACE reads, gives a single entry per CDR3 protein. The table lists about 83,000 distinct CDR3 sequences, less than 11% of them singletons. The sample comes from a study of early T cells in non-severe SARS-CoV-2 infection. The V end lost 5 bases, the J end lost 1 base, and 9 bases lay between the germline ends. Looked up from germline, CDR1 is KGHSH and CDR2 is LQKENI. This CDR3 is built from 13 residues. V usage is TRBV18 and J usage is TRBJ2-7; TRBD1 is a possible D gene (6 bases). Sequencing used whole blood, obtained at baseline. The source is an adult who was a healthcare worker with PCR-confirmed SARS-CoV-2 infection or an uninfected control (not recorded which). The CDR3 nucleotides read TGTGCCAGCTCAGCTGGACAGTCCTACGAGCAGTACTTC. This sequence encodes CASSAGQSYEQYF.